This T cell receptor (beta chain) was sequenced for a study of cytomegalovirus exposure and HLA in healthy donors. The PCR had 60 Vbeta and 13 Jbeta primers. Using immunoSEQ multiplex PCR, the repertoire was profiled, and TCRdb retains in-frame clones only, with some absent. The table includes over 150,000 clones, 60% to 80% detected once. Germline V CDR1 and CDR2: LNHDA, SQIVND (reference sequence). The CDR3 has 17 residues. J gave up 3 bases and V 3 bases, and 4 bases lay outside the gene matches. This receptor was obtained from a man younger than 35 in good health and CMV-seropositive. The chain recombines TRBV19 with TRBJ2-3; 15 bases are a match to TRBD2. Sequenced: PBMCs. The CDR3 spells CASSMGLAGGRTDTQYF. The CDR3 coding sequence is TGTGCCAGTAGTATGGGACTAGCGGGAGGAAGGACAGATACGCAGTATTTT.